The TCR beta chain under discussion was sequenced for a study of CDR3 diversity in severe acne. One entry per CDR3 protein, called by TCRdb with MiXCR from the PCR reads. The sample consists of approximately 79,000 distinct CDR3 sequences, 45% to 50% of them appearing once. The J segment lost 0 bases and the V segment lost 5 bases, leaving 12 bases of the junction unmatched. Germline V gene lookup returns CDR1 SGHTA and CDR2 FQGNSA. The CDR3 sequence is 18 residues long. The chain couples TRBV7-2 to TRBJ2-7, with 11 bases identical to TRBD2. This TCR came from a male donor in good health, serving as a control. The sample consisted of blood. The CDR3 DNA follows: TGTGCCAGCAGCGCCGCCGGGACTAGCGGTAAACGCTCCTACGAGCAGTACTTC. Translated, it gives CASSAAGTSGKRSYEQYF.